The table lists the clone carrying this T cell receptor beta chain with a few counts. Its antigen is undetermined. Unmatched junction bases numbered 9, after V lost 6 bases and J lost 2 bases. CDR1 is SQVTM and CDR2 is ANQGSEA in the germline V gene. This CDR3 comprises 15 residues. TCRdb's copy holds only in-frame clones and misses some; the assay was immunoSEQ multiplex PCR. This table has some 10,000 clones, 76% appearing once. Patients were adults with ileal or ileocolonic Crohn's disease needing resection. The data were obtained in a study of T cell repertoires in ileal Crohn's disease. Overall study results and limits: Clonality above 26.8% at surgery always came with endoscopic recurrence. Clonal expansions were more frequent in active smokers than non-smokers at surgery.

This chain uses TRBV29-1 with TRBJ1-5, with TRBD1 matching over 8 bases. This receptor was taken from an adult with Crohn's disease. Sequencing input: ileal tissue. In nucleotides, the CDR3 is TGCAGCGTCACGGAGGACAGGGATGGCAATCAGCCCCAGCATTTT. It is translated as CSVTEDRDGNQPQHF.